Below, one T cell receptor beta chain is given with its context. Its antigen is still unknown. This entry comes from a study of graft-versus-host responses after intestinal transplantation. TCRdb's table, derived via immunoSEQ multiplex PCR, lists solely in-frame clones and lacks some. The sample lists about 93,000 clones; 90% to 95% were seen once. Germline V CDR1 and CDR2: SGHDT, YYEEEE. The CDR3 totals 14 residues. V was pared by 5 bases and J by 0 bases, with 10 bases between. This chain connects TRBV5-6 to TRBJ2-3, with D uncertain. The specimen was unstimulated CD8+ T cells sorted from spleen or lymph node cells, collected before intestinal transplant. This clonotype was sampled from a human donor who received an intestinal transplant. The CDR3 reads CASSLVRSTDTQYF. Here the CDR3 DNA reads TGTGCCAGCAGTCTAGTCCGTAGCACAGATACGCAGTATTTT.